The next 4 T cell receptor beta chains were all read from a single sample in a study of blood T cell repertoires in COVID-19. Profiled with immunoSEQ multiplex PCR; TCRdb holds only in-frame clones, not every one. Of fewer than 75,000 clones listed, roughly nine tenths are singletons. Sample: peripheral blood. These receptors were taken from a man aged 50 or older with active COVID-19.

The table lists this clone with a few counts. This chain connects TRBV9 to TRBJ2-3; a possible D gene is TRBD2 (5 bases). The V gene lost 0 bases and the J gene lost 0 bases, with 11 bases spanning the gap. The CDR3 extends over 16 amino acids. Germline assignment: CDR1 SGDLS and CDR2 YYNGEE. CDR3 region: CASSVGPGRSTDTQYF. CDR3 sequence (DNA): TGTGCCAGCAGCGTAGGTCCGGGAAGAAGCACAGATACGCAGTATTTT. Combining the CDR3 with reference TRBV9 and TRBJ2-3 gives the whole variable domain DSGVTQTPKHLITATGQRVTLRCSPRSGDLSVYWYQQSLDQGLQFLIQYYNGEERAKGNILERFSAQQFPDLHSELNLSSLELGDSALYFCASSVGPGRSTDTQYFGPGTRLTVL.

A word on this clone: Other nucleotide sequences from this sample produce the same CDR3. The chain carries TRBV5-1 and TRBJ1-1, with a weak D call TRBD1 (6 bases). The CDR3 is 14 residues long. CDR1 is SGHRS and CDR2 is YFSETQ in the germline V gene. Trimming stripped 4 bases from V and 1 base from J, with 11 bases between. Here the CDR3 DNA reads TGCGCCAGCAGCGCTGGACAGTGGAACACTGAAGCTTTCTTT. Translated, it gives CASSAGQWNTEAFF. The variable domain in full, completed from reference TRBV5-1 and TRBJ1-1, reads KAGVTQTPRYLIKTRGQQVTLSCSPISGHRSVSWYQQTPGQGLQFLFEYFSETQRNKGNFPGRFSGRQFSNSRSEMNVSTLELGDSALYLCASSAGQWNTEAFFGQGTRLTVV.

The chain is built from TRBV7-9 and TRBJ2-1; TRBD2 aligns across 7 bases. Germline V lookup: CDR1 SEHNR, CDR2 FQNEAQ (reference sequence). The CDR3 consists of 15 residues. The V segment lost 5 bases and the J segment 2 bases; nucleotides outside the gene matches: 6. CDR3 in amino acids: CASSLTSAPYNEQFF. For the CDR3, the DNA is TGTGCCAGCAGCCTCACTAGCGCCCCCTACAATGAGCAGTTCTTC.

CDR3 sequence: CASSSDRYPYEQYF. CDR3 nucleotides: TGTGCCAGCAGCTCAGACAGGTATCCCTACGAGCAGTACTTC. The V and J genes are TRBV11-2 and TRBJ2-7; D may be TRBD1 (6 bases). V dropped 4 bases and J dropped 2 bases, with 12 bases sitting between them. The CDR3 has 14 residues. Germline-derived CDR1 and CDR2 are SGHAT and FQNNGV. Full variable domain (remainder filled in from reference TRBV11-2 and TRBJ2-7): EAGVAQSPRYKIIEKRQSVAFWCNPISGHATLYWYQQILGQGPKLLIQFQNNGVVDDSQLPKDRFSAERLKGVDSTLKIQPAKLEDSAVYLCASSSDRYPYEQYFGPGTRLTVT.